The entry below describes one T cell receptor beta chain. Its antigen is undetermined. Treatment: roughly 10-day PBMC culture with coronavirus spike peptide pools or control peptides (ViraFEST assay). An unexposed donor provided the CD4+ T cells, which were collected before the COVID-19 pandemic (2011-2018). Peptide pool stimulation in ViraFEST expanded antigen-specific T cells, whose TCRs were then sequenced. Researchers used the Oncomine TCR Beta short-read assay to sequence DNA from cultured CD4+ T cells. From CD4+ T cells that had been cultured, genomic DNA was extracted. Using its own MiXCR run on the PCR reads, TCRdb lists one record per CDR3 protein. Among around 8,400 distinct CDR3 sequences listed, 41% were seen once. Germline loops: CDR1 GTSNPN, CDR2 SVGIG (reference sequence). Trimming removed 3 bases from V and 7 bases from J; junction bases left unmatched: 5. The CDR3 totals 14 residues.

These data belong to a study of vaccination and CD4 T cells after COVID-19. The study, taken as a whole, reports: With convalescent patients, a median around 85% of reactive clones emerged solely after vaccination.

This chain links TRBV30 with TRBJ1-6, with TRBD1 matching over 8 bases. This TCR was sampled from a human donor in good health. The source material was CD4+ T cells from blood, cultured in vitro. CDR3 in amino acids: CAWSQDRVNSPLHF. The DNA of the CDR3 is TGTGCCTGGAGCCAGGACAGGGTGAATTCACCCCTCCACTTT.